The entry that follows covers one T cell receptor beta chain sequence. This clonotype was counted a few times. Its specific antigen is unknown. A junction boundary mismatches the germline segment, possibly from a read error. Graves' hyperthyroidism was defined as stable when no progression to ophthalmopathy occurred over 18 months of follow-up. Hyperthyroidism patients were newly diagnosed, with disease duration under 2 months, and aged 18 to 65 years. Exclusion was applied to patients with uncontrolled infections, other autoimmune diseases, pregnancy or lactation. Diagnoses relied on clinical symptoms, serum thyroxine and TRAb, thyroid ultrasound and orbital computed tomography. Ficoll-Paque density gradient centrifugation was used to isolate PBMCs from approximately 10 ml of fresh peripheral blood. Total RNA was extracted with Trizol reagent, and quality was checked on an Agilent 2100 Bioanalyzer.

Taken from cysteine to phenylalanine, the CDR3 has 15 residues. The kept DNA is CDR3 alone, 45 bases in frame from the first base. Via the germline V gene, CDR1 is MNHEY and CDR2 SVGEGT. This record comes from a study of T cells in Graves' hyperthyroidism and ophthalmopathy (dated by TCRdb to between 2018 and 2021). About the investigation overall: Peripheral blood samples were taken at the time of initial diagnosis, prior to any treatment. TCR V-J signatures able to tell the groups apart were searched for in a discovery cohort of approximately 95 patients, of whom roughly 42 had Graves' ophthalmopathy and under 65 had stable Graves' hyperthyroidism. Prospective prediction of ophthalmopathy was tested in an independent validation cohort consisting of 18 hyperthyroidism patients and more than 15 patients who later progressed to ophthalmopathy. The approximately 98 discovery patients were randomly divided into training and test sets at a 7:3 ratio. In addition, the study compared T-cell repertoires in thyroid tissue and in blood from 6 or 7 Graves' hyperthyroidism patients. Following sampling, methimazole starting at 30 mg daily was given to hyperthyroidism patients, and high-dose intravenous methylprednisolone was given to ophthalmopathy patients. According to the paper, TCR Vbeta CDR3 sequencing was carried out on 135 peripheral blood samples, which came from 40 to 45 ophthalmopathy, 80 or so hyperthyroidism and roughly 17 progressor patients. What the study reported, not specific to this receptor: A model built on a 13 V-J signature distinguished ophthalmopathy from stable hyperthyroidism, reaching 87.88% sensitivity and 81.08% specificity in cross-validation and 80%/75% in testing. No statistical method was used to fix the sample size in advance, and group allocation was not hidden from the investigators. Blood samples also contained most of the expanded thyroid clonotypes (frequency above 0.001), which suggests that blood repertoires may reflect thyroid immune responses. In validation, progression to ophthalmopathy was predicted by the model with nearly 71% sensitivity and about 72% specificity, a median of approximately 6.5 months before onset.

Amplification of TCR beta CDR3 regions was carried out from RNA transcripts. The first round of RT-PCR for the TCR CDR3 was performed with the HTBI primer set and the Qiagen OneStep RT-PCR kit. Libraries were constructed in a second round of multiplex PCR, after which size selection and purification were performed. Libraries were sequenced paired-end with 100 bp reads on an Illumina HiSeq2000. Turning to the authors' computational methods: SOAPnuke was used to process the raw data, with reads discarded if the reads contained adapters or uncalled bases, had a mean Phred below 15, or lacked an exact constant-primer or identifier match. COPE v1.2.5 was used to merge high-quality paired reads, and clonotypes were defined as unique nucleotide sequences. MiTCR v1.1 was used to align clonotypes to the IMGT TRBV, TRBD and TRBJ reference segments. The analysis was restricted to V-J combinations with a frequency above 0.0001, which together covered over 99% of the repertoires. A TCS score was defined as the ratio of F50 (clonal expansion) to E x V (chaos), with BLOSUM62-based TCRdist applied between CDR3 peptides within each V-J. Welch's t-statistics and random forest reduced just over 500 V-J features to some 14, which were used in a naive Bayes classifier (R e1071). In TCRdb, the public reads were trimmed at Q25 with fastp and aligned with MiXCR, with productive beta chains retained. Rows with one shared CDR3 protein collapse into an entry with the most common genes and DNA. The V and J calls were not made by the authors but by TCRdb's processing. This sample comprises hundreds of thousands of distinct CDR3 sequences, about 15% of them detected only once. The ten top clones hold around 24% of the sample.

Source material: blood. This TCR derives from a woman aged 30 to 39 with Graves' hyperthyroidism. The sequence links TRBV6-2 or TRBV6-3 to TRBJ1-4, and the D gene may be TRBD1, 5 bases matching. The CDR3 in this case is CASSYSNRGSEELFF. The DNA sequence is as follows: TGTGCCAGCAGTTACTCGAATAGGGGAAGTGAAGAACTGTTTTTT.